The 15 T cell receptor beta chains listed next were all sequenced from one sample in a study of T cell responses to AZD1222 COVID-19 vaccine. Only in-frame clones appear in the TCRdb table, and some are missing; sequencing was by immunoSEQ multiplex PCR. Of approximately 100,000 clones listed, about 90% are singletons. Sequencing was performed on peripheral blood, taken on day 0 of AZD1222 vaccination. These receptors all come from an adult in good health.

The chain is built from TRBV11-2 and TRBJ1-1; D unresolved. This CDR3 comprises 13 residues. CDR1 is SGHAT and CDR2 is FQNNGV in the germline V gene. The V end lost 7 bases, the J end lost 7 bases, and 16 bases lay between the germline ends. The CDR3 nucleotides are TGTGCCAGCAAATACCGACCCGACGGTGAAGCTTTCTTT. Its translation: CASKYRPDGEAFF.

This chain connects TRBV6-5 to TRBJ1-1, with TRBD1 matching over 7 bases. Germline V lookup: CDR1 MNHEY, CDR2 SVGAGI. J gave up 0 bases and V 4 bases, and 5 bases lay outside the gene matches. CDR3 length: 15 residues. CDR3 sequence reads: CASSSRQGLNTEAFF. The CDR3 bases are TGTGCCAGCAGTTCCCGACAGGGCCTGAACACTGAAGCTTTCTTT.

The chain recombines TRBV11-1 with TRBJ2-7; a weak D match, TRBD1 (6 bases). This CDR3 comprises 15 residues. Germline CDR1 SGHAT, CDR2 FQDESV (reference sequence). Trimming removed 5 bases from V and 2 bases from J, with 16 bases in between. The CDR3 DNA follows: TGTGCCAGCAGCCCCAAGGTAGAGGGGGCCTACGAGCAGTACTTC. It specifies CASSPKVEGAYEQYF.

V is TRBV5-1 and J is TRBJ1-6; maybe TRBD1 (5 bases). CDR3 size: 18 residues. CDR1 is SGHRS, CDR2 YFSETQ, per germline. Trimming removed 0 bases at V and 5 bases at J, with 18 bases between. The CDR3, as DNA: TGCGCCAGCAGCTTGGCTCAGGGATCCGAAATAAATAATTCACCCCTCCACTTT. The encoded protein is CASSLAQGSEINNSPLHF.

The CDR3 bases are TGTGCCAGCAGTTTGGGGACAGGGGACATGAACACTGAAGCTTTCTTT. Translated: CASSLGTGDMNTEAFF. J is TRBJ1-1 and V is TRBV2; 10 nucleotides match TRBD1. J lost 0 bases, V lost 5 bases, and 6 bases had no gene match. Germline V gene lookup returns CDR1 SNHLY and CDR2 FYNNEI. There are 16 residues in the CDR3.

CDR3 nucleotides: TGTGCCTGGGGTGCGCCGGGGACGTATGGCTACACCTTC. Translation gives CAWGAPGTYGYTF. This rearrangement joins TRBV30 to TRBJ1-2, with D possibly TRBD1 on 5 matching bases. The V end was cut by 5 bases, the J end by 5 bases, with 15 bases between. There are 13 residues in the CDR3. Germline-derived CDR1 and CDR2 are GTSNPN and SVGIG (reference sequence).

This rearrangement joins TRBV19 to TRBJ1-2, with unresolved D. The CDR3 totals 13 residues. Trimming pared 5 bases from V and 4 bases from J, leaving 11 bases between. Germline CDR1 and CDR2: LNHDA and SQIVND (reference sequence). The CDR3 sequence: CASSPVPGYGYTF. The CDR3 region has the DNA TGTGCCAGTAGTCCCGTCCCCGGCTATGGCTACACCTTC.

The rearrangement uses TRBV7-8 and TRBJ2-3, with D hard to call. Trimming shortened V by 1 base and J by 1 base, and 3 bases separated the two germline ends. The CDR3 runs to 13 residues. The V gene's germline CDR1 is SGHVS and CDR2 FQNEAQ. The CDR3 loop is CASSLEGTDTQYF. As DNA, the CDR3 is TGTGCCAGCAGCTTAGAGGGCACAGATACGCAGTATTTT. The full variable domain, rest sourced from reference TRBV7-8 and TRBJ2-3, is GAGVSQSPRYKVAKRGQDVALRCDPISGHVSLFWYQQALGQGPEFLTYFQNEAQLDKSGLPSDRFFAERPEGSVSTLKIQRTQQEDSAVYLCASSLEGTDTQYFGPGTRLTVL.

The chain combines TRBV28 with TRBJ2-7; TRBD2 matches at 10 bases. The germline V gene has CDR1 MDHEN and CDR2 SYDVKM. J gave up 5 bases and V 7 bases, and 14 bases lay outside the gene matches. This CDR3 spans 16 amino acids. CDR3 sequence (DNA): TGTGCCAGCAAGCAGGATTCTAGCGGGAGAGTCCACGAGCAGTACTTC. This encodes CASKQDSSGRVHEQYF.

The rearrangement joins TRBV4-1 to TRBJ2-1; 7 bases match TRBD2. From germline, CDR1 is MGHRA and CDR2 YSYEKL. The CDR3 contains 18 residues. J was trimmed by 6 bases and V by 3 bases; bases with no gene match: 17. CDR3 coding DNA: TGCGCCAGCAGCCACATAGGGGTAACTCGGGAGGAAGGCAATGAGCAGTTCTTC. This sequence encodes CASSHIGVTREEGNEQFF.

The genes are TRBV7-2 and TRBJ1-5, with D perhaps matching TRBD1 (6 bases). The CDR3 runs 15 residues. CDR1 and CDR2 from the germline V gene are SGHTA and FQGNSA. The V end was cut by 2 bases, the J end by 3 bases, with 11 bases between. The CDR3 is CASSLMGQPNQPQHF. The CDR3 DNA is TGTGCCAGCAGCTTAATGGGACAACCCAATCAGCCCCAGCATTTT.

The V gene is TRBV2, the J gene TRBJ2-6; D remains ambiguous. CDR1 SNHLY and CDR2 FYNNEI come from the germline V gene. There are 13 residues in the CDR3. The V end was cut by 6 bases, the J end by 1 base, with 4 bases between. The CDR3 loop reads CASSYSGANVLTF. The CDR3 DNA sequence: TGTGCCAGCAGCTATTCTGGGGCCAACGTCCTGACTTTC.

V is TRBV5-1 and J is TRBJ1-1; D not certain. V was trimmed by 4 bases and J by 1 base, leaving 14 bases between them. The germline CDR1 and CDR2 sequences are SGHRS and YFSETQ. This CDR3 has 15 amino acids. The DNA of the CDR3 is TGCGCCAGCAGCATGGGCGCCAGCACGAACACTGAAGCTTTCTTT. Its translation is CASSMGASTNTEAFF. Variable domain in full (rest from reference TRBV5-1 and TRBJ1-1): KAGVTQTPRYLIKTRGQQVTLSCSPISGHRSVSWYQQTPGQGLQFLFEYFSETQRNKGNFPGRFSGRQFSNSRSEMNVSTLELGDSALYLCASSMGASTNTEAFFGQGTRLTVV.

The rearrangement uses TRBV30 and TRBJ1-2; 10 nucleotides match TRBD1. Germline V gives CDR1 GTSNPN, CDR2 SVGIG (reference sequence). The CDR3 extends over 14 amino acids. V lost 2 bases, J lost 6 bases, and 6 bases stayed unmatched. CDR3 nucleotide sequence: TGTGCCTGGAGTCGGGACAGGGGCGCCCATGGCTACACCTTC. Its protein product is CAWSRDRGAHGYTF.

J is TRBJ1-4 and V is TRBV27; TRBD1 agrees at 11 bases. V lost 5 bases, J lost 2 bases, and 7 bases stayed unmatched. Germline assignment: CDR1 MNHEY and CDR2 SMNVEV (reference sequence). CDR3 size: 17 residues. CDR3 nucleotides: TGTGCCAGCAGTCTGAGGACAGGGGGCGATACTAATGAAAAACTGTTTTTT. This encodes CASSLRTGGDTNEKLFF.